Following are 18 T cell receptor beta chains from one sample sequenced in a study of identical twins. TCRdb passed the 5' RACE reads through MiXCR, listing each CDR3 protein once. The repertoire holds some 500,000 distinct CDR3 sequences, with about 20% as singletons. This same sample was also taken into another study, of T cells expressing NK-cell markers.

Sample: CD4+ T cells sorted from blood. These TCRs come from a woman in her late teens or twenties in good health.

The V gene is TRBV5-1, the J gene TRBJ2-3; 13 bases agree with TRBD2. Germline V lookup: CDR1 SGHRS, CDR2 YFSETQ. The CDR3 is made up of 17 amino acids. Unmatched junction bases numbered 10, after V lost 4 bases and J lost 5 bases. CDR3 bases: TGCGCCAGCAGCCTAAGGACTAGCGGGAGTAGAGGAGATACGCAGTATTTT. Its translation: CASSLRTSGSRGDTQYF.

The V gene is TRBV5-5, the J gene TRBJ2-7; D is unclear. Trimming took 1 base from V and 2 from J, leaving 7 bases between them. Germline V gene sequence: CDR1 SGHKS, CDR2 YYEKEE (reference sequence). This CDR3 comprises 13 residues. CDR3 sequence (DNA): TGTGCCAGCAGCTTGAACGGAGCCTACGAGCAGTACTTC. Amino acid sequence: CASSLNGAYEQYF.

A few counts support this clonotype. This chain connects TRBV10-3 to TRBJ1-5, with D possibly being TRBD1 (6 bases). This CDR3 spans 16 amino acids. Germline V gene sequence: CDR1 ENHRY, CDR2 SYGVKD. V was pared by 3 bases and J by 3 bases, with 15 bases between. Written as DNA, the CDR3 is TGTGCCATCAGTGAACGTCAAGGGGGGGACAATCAGCCCCAGCATTTT. This encodes CAISERQGGDNQPQHF.

The rearrangement uses TRBV6-2 or TRBV6-3 and TRBJ2-7, with D uncertain. CDR1 and CDR2 (germline): MNHEY, SVGEGT. This CDR3 spans 12 amino acids. The V gene lost 8 bases and the J gene lost 3 bases, with 11 bases spanning the gap. The CDR3 sequence: CASGDGRYEQYF. The CDR3 region has the DNA TGTGCCAGCGGAGACGGTCGCTACGAGCAGTACTTC.

In its sample, this clonotype was seen a few times. The genes are TRBV2 and TRBJ2-2; no reliable D call. V dropped 1 base and J dropped 6 bases, with 12 bases sitting between them. CDR1 and CDR2 (germline): SNHLY, FYNNEI. The CDR3 extends over 15 amino acids. CDR3 loop: CASSEEPAWAGELFF. The CDR3 bases are TGTGCCAGCAGTGAAGAACCAGCCTGGGCCGGGGAGCTGTTTTTT.

This clonotype was counted at least ten times. J is TRBJ1-3 and V is TRBV12-3 or TRBV12-4; TRBD1 is a possible D gene (6 bases). V was clipped by 2 bases and J by 4 bases, with 15 bases between them. The CDR3 loop spans 16 amino acids. In nucleotides, the CDR3 is TGTGCCAGCAGTTTAAGGGGGAACTCAGCAGGAAACACCATATATTTT. This sequence encodes CASSLRGNSAGNTIYF.

This chain joins TRBV5-1 and TRBJ2-5; 7 nucleotides agree with TRBD2. The CDR3 sequence is 14 residues long. With V trimmed by 6 bases and J by 2 bases, 7 bases remained unmatched. Germline CDR1 SGHRS, CDR2 YFSETQ. CDR3 DNA: TGCGCCAGCACCCGAGCGGGAACGCAAGAGACCCAGTACTTC. It encodes CASTRAGTQETQYF.

This clonotype appeared a few times. The CDR3 here is CSARDPGTEQFF. The CDR3 DNA follows: TGCAGTGCTAGAGATCCAGGGACTGAGCAGTTCTTC. The chain carries TRBV20-1 and TRBJ2-1; D is perhaps TRBD1 or TRBD2 (5 bases each). Trimming took 0 bases from V and 9 from J, leaving 9 bases between them. Germline CDR1 and CDR2: DFQATT and SNEGSKA (reference sequence). The CDR3 has 12 amino acids.

This clonotype was observed at least ten times. The chain joins TRBV14 to TRBJ2-7; D is ambiguous. The germline CDR1 and CDR2 sequences are SGHDN and FVKESK. The CDR3 runs to 12 residues. Trimming removed 4 bases from V and 6 bases from J, with 10 bases in between. The DNA for the CDR3 is TGTGCCAGCAGCCCTCAACGGACCGAGCAGTACTTC. It specifies CASSPQRTEQYF. Complete variable domain (other parts from reference TRBV14 and TRBJ2-7): EAGVTQFPSHSVIEKGQTVTLRCDPISGHDNLYWYRRVMGKEIKFLLHFVKESKQDESGMPNNRFLAERTGGTYSTLKVQPAELEDSGVYFCASSPQRTEQYFGPGTRLTVT.

The V call is TRBV5-1, the J call TRBJ1-6; 7 bases line up with TRBD1. V was pared by 1 base and J by 4 bases, with 2 bases of the junction left unmatched. The CDR3 runs to 15 residues. From germline, CDR1 is SGHRS and CDR2 YFSETQ. The CDR3 DNA is TGCGCCAGCAGCTTGTGGGGACAGTATAATTCACCCCTCCACTTT. It translates to CASSLWGQYNSPLHF. Variable domain in full (rest from reference TRBV5-1 and TRBJ1-6): KAGVTQTPRYLIKTRGQQVTLSCSPISGHRSVSWYQQTPGQGLQFLFEYFSETQRNKGNFPGRFSGRQFSNSRSEMNVSTLELGDSALYLCASSLWGQYNSPLHFGNGTRLTVT.

This clonotype was detected only a few times. The chain uses TRBV29-1 and TRBJ2-1; D gene uncertain. The germline gives CDR1 SQVTM, CDR2 ANQGSEA. V lost 3 bases and J 8 bases, leaving 11 bases between the germline ends. This CDR3 is built from 12 residues. CDR3 in amino acids: CSVDKGGHEQFF. CDR3 bases: TGCAGCGTTGATAAAGGCGGCCATGAGCAGTTCTTC.

This clonotype was seen a few times. The gene calls are TRBV6-2 or TRBV6-3 and TRBJ2-7; D tentatively reads TRBD1 or TRBD2 (5 bases each). The CDR3 is 13 amino acids. Germline assignment: CDR1 MNHEY and CDR2 SVGEGT. V gave up 7 bases and J gave up 2 bases, with 12 bases separating them. The CDR3 DNA reads TGTGCCAGCACTCTGGGACGAGCCTACGAGCAGTACTTC. Translation gives CASTLGRAYEQYF.

In its sample, this clonotype was seen a few times. This chain links TRBV12-3 or TRBV12-4 with TRBJ2-7; 10 positions match TRBD2. The CDR3 is made up of 14 amino acids. V lost 7 bases to trimming and J lost 9 bases; unmatched junction nucleotides: 12. This chain's CDR3 is CASTVAGGARAQYF. The CDR3 DNA reads TGTGCCAGCACCGTAGCGGGGGGAGCTCGCGCGCAGTACTTC.

J is TRBJ1-5 and V is TRBV6-2 or TRBV6-3; D not resolved. The germline V and J ends were trimmed by 2 bases and 6 bases, with 11 bases remaining between them. The germline gives CDR1 MNHEY, CDR2 SVGEGT. CDR3 length: 14 amino acids. The CDR3, as DNA: TGTGCCAGCAGTTACATACAGCTTGGTCAGCCCCAGCATTTT. It specifies CASSYIQLGQPQHF.

A single count supports this clonotype. The J gene is TRBJ2-1, the V gene TRBV30, with 8 bases identical to TRBD2. This CDR3 has 14 amino acids. J gave up 6 bases and V 4 bases, and 8 bases lay outside the gene matches. Germline V lookup: CDR1 GTSNPN, CDR2 SVGIG (reference sequence). The CDR3 is CAWNRSGKRNEQFF. Written as DNA, the CDR3 is TGTGCCTGGAATCGTAGCGGGAAGCGCAATGAGCAGTTCTTC.

This clonotype has just a few counts. The CDR3 loop reads CSVHLLAPQETQYF. The CDR3 region has the DNA TGCAGCGTCCACCTACTAGCGCCGCAAGAGACCCAGTACTTC. The chain links TRBV29-1 to TRBJ2-5; TRBD2 aligns across 7 bases. This CDR3 is built from 14 residues. Germline-derived CDR1 and CDR2 are SQVTM and ANQGSEA. V was clipped by 6 bases and J by 2 bases; unmatched bases: 9.

The sample holds a few counts of this clonotype. The genes are TRBV20-1 and TRBJ2-5; perhaps TRBD2 as D (5 bases). Trimming pared 0 bases from V and 1 base from J, leaving 12 bases between. The CDR3 covers 15 residues. The germline gives CDR1 DFQATT, CDR2 SNEGSKA (reference sequence). CDR3 sequence: CSARDWSEGQETQYF. The CDR3 nucleotides read TGCAGTGCTAGAGATTGGTCAGAGGGCCAAGAGACCCAGTACTTC.

This chain uses TRBV5-1 with TRBJ2-7; maybe TRBD2 (7 bases). Germline loops: CDR1 SGHRS, CDR2 YFSETQ. Trimming cost V 7 bases and J 6 bases, with 29 bases left between them. The CDR3 totals 17 residues. CDR3 loop: CASSPSWGRGITSEQYF. In nucleotides, the CDR3 is TGCGCCAGCTCCCCCTCTTGGGGGCGGGGGATTACAAGCGAGCAGTACTTC.